These 3 T cell receptor beta chains were all obtained from the same sample, sequenced in a study of blood T cell repertoires in COVID-19. Measured with immunoSEQ multiplex PCR; TCRdb has only the in-frame clones, and not every one. The table includes 200,000 to 250,000 clones, less than 90% detected once. The sequenced material came from peripheral blood. These receptors all come from a man in his 60s with acute or convalescent COVID-19.

The J gene is TRBJ1-2, the V gene TRBV5-4; TRBD1 might be the D (5 bases). The CDR3 loop spans 16 amino acids. Germline CDR1 is SGHNT and CDR2 is YYREEE (reference sequence). V lost 1 base to trimming and J lost 6 bases, with 19 bases between them. The CDR3 DNA reads as TGTGCCAGCAGCTTGTATACCCTTGGGGCCAGGAATGGCTACACCTTC. It codes for CASSLYTLGARNGYTF.

The chain links TRBV11-2 to TRBJ1-1; no clear D. The germline gives CDR1 SGHAT, CDR2 FQNNGV. The CDR3 runs to 14 residues. The V end was cut by 1 base, the J end by 2 bases, with 8 bases between. The CDR3 region is CASSLVTANTEAFF. The CDR3 DNA reads TGTGCCAGCAGCTTAGTAACAGCTAACACTGAAGCTTTCTTT.

This chain links TRBV27 with TRBJ2-7; 8 nucleotides match TRBD2. The CDR3 extends over 14 amino acids. V gave up 6 bases and J gave up 6 bases; unmatched junction bases: 10. Germline-derived CDR1 and CDR2 are MNHEY and SMNVEV (reference sequence). The CDR3 DNA reads as TGTGCCAGCAGCTCCGGGACTAGTCTTAGCGAGCAGTACTTC. It specifies CASSSGTSLSEQYF.